Each of the 32 T cell receptor beta chains below was sequenced from the same sample in a study of blood T cell repertoires in COVID-19. TCRdb keeps only in-frame clones here, not all; method: immunoSEQ multiplex PCR. Among about 490,000 clones, approximately 85% were seen once, and the ten largest hold about 3.2%. Sequenced sample: peripheral blood. These receptors originate from a human donor in a cohort sampled during active COVID-19.

The genes are TRBV27 and TRBJ1-1, with a possible D match to TRBD1 (5 bases). CDR1 MNHEY and CDR2 SMNVEV come from the germline V gene (reference sequence). This CDR3 is built from 15 residues. The germline V and J ends were trimmed by 4 bases and 0 bases, with 12 bases remaining between them. CDR3 amino acids: CASSSSTVLNTEAFF. Here the CDR3 DNA reads TGTGCCAGCAGTTCGTCGACAGTACTGAACACTGAAGCTTTCTTT.

This clone was found once. This chain links TRBV4-2 with TRBJ2-1; D unresolved. Trimming removed 0 bases from V and 4 bases from J, with 10 bases in between. Germline CDR1 LGHNA, CDR2 YNFKEQ. There are 15 residues in the CDR3. CDR3 nucleotide sequence: TGTGCCAGCAGCCAAGATGCAGGCCTGTACAATGAGCAGTTCTTC. Protein sequence: CASSQDAGLYNEQFF.

This sequence joins TRBV20-1 and TRBJ1-5, with TRBD1 matching over 7 bases. The length of the CDR3 is 15 residues. V was pared by 3 bases and J by 0 bases, with 5 bases of the junction left unmatched. The germline V gene encodes CDR1 DFQATT and CDR2 SNEGSKA (reference sequence). CDR3 protein: CSASRTGDSNQPQHF. The CDR3 nucleotides read TGCAGTGCTAGTCGTACAGGGGATAGCAATCAGCCCCAGCATTTT.

This chain joins TRBV6-5 and TRBJ2-7; tentatively, D is TRBD2 (6 bases). The CDR3 sequence is 14 residues long. Germline CDR1 MNHEY, CDR2 SVGAGI. V lost 6 bases and J 7 bases, leaving 19 bases between the germline ends. This CDR3 reads CASRNRDSAGEQYF. The DNA of the CDR3 is TGTGCCAGCAGGAACCGGGACTCGGCGGGAGAGCAGTACTTC.

The gene calls are TRBV10-3 and TRBJ2-3; TRBD2 is a possible D gene (5 bases). Trimming took 3 bases from V and 2 from J, leaving 12 bases between them. Germline CDR1 and CDR2: ENHRY and SYGVKD. The CDR3 has 15 residues. The CDR3 reads CAISESGSNTDTQYF. CDR3 DNA: TGTGCCATCAGTGAAAGTGGGAGCAACACAGATACGCAGTATTTT.

This chain connects TRBV3-1 (or the pseudogene TRBV3-2) to TRBJ2-1, with 9 bases identical to TRBD2. The V gene's germline CDR1 is LGHDT and CDR2 YNNKEL (reference sequence). This CDR3 has 16 amino acids. The junction had 6 bases not matched to a gene; V was cut back by 2 bases and J by 4 bases. DNA of the CDR3: TGTGCCAGCAGCCAATCGGGTAGCGGGAGATACAATGAGCAGTTCTTC. This translates into CASSQSGSGRYNEQFF.

The chain uses TRBV5-5 and TRBJ1-2; 7 nucleotides agree with TRBD1. There are 15 residues in the CDR3. Germline V gives CDR1 SGHKS, CDR2 YYEKEE (reference sequence). V shed 4 bases and J 0 bases; nucleotides not matched to a gene: 6. CDR3 amino acids: CASSRPGQTNYGYTF. The DNA for the CDR3 is TGTGCCAGCAGCCGACCGGGACAGACTAACTATGGCTACACCTTC.

The J gene is TRBJ1-5, the V gene TRBV4-2, with D possibly being TRBD1 (6 bases). Germline V gene data show CDR1 as LGHNA and CDR2 as YNFKEQ. The ends were cut back, 4 bases at V and 4 bases at J, with 11 bases in the middle. The CDR3 is 14 residues long. The CDR3 is CASSLDRGNQPQHF. CDR3 DNA sequence: TGTGCCAGCAGCCTGGACAGAGGGAATCAGCCCCAGCATTTT.

This clone was detected a few times. V is TRBV13 and J is TRBJ1-1; 9 positions agree with TRBD1. The CDR3 length is 15 residues. V was pared by 3 bases and J by 3 bases, with 5 bases of the junction left unmatched. The germline V gene encodes CDR1 PRHDT and CDR2 FYEKMQ (reference sequence). CDR3 DNA sequence: TGTGCCAGCAGCTTCACAGGGGGCATGGACACTGAAGCTTTCTTT. Protein sequence: CASSFTGGMDTEAFF.

The chain combines TRBV28 with TRBJ1-2, with 7 bases lining up with TRBD1. From germline, CDR1 is MDHEN and CDR2 SYDVKM. The trim removed 4 bases at V and 0 bases at J, leaving 8 bases unmatched. This CDR3 region has 16 residues. CDR3 region: CASSSHGDRTNYGYTF. The DNA of the CDR3 is TGTGCCAGCAGTTCCCATGGGGACAGAACTAACTATGGCTACACCTTC.

The chain is built from TRBV29-1 and TRBJ2-3; 12 bases map to TRBD2. J gave up 6 bases and V 2 bases, and 6 bases lay outside the gene matches. This CDR3 spans 15 amino acids. Looked up from germline, CDR1 is SQVTM and CDR2 is ANQGSEA. CDR3 coding DNA: TGCAGCGTTGAATACCTAGCGGGAGGGGGGGATACGCAGTATTTT. Amino acids: CSVEYLAGGGDTQYF.

The chain recombines TRBV7-9 with TRBJ2-7, with 8 bases aligning to TRBD1. The ends lost 4 bases at V and 2 bases at J; junction bases unmatched: 7. The length of the CDR3 is 15 residues. Per germline, CDR1 SEHNR and CDR2 FQNEAQ (reference sequence). Written as DNA, the CDR3 is TGTGCCAGCAGCTCAACCGGGACAGGCACCTACGAGCAGTACTTC. As protein: CASSSTGTGTYEQYF.

The CDR3 DNA is TGTGCCAGCAGCTTCCATGGACAGGGGGCCTACGAGCAGTACTTC. Its protein product is CASSFHGQGAYEQYF. The chain carries TRBV7-3 and TRBJ2-7; 10 bases align to TRBD1. From germline, CDR1 is SGHTA and CDR2 FQGTGA. This CDR3 has 15 residues. After removal of 3 bases from V and 2 bases from J, the junction contained 4 bases not matched to a gene.

The rearrangement joins TRBV4-1 to TRBJ1-2; D call uncertain. Per the germline V gene, CDR1 is MGHRA and CDR2 is YSYEKL. V lost 0 bases and J 3 bases, leaving 17 bases between the germline ends. The CDR3 is made up of 17 amino acids. The CDR3 here is CASSQDHLARRDYGYTF. The CDR3 coding sequence is TGCGCCAGCAGCCAAGATCACTTAGCCCGACGGGACTATGGCTACACCTTC.

This chain links TRBV18 with TRBJ2-3; D gene unclear. This CDR3 has 12 residues. The V and J ends lost 3 bases and 5 bases respectively, with 6 bases between them. Germline assignment: CDR1 KGHSH and CDR2 LQKENI. The DNA of the CDR3 is TGTGCCAGCTCACCCGGTGAAGATACGCAGTATTTT. Protein product: CASSPGEDTQYF. The variable domain in full, with the rest retrieved from reference TRBV18 and TRBJ2-3, is NAGVMQNPRHLVRRRGQEARLRCSPMKGHSHVYWYRQLPEEGLKFMVYLQKENIIDESGMPKERFSAEFPKEGPSILRIQQVVRGDSAAYFCASSPGEDTQYFGPGTRLTVL.

This chain uses TRBV2 with TRBJ2-7; no clear D. The CDR3 totals 14 residues. Germline-derived CDR1 and CDR2 are SNHLY and FYNNEI. Trimming removed 3 bases at V and 7 bases at J, with 16 bases between. The DNA of the CDR3 is TGTGCCAGCAGTGACCACCGCAGTCAGAGGGAGCAGTACTTC. It encodes CASSDHRSQREQYF. The full variable domain, its missing parts supplied by reference TRBV2 and TRBJ2-7, is EPEVTQTPSHQVTQMGQEVILRCVPISNHLYFYWYRQILGQKVEFLVSFYNNEISEKSEIFDDQFSVERPDGSNFTLKIRSTKLEDSAMYFCASSDHRSQREQYFGPGTRLTVT.

The V and J genes are TRBV27 and TRBJ2-1; TRBD1 might be the D (6 bases). Between the trimmed V and J ends, which lost 7 bases and 5 bases, there was a span of 30 bases. Looked up from germline, CDR1 is MNHEY and CDR2 is SMNVEV (reference sequence). There are 19 residues in the CDR3. The CDR3 loop is CASTNTNSRRGSRDNEQFF. The CDR3 DNA reads as TGTGCCAGCACCAACACTAACTCCCGCAGGGGAAGTAGAGACAATGAGCAGTTCTTC.

V gene TRBV20-1 combines with J gene TRBJ1-1, with TRBD1 as a possible D gene (6 bases). V was pared by 6 bases and J by 12 bases, with 17 bases between. CDR1 and CDR2 from the germline V gene are DFQATT and SNEGSKA (reference sequence). This CDR3 has 11 amino acids. The chain's CDR3 is CSADYREKTFF. CDR3 coding DNA: TGCAGTGCAGACTACAGGGAGAAGACTTTCTTT.

The rearrangement links TRBV6-6 to TRBJ2-2; a weak D match, TRBD2 (6 bases). V lost 4 bases and J 9 bases, leaving 9 bases between the germline ends. CDR1 and CDR2 (germline): MNHNY, SVGAGI (reference sequence). This CDR3 contains 12 residues. The CDR3 spells CASSLGGRELFF. Written as DNA, the CDR3 is TGTGCCAGCAGTTTGGGAGGCCGGGAGCTGTTTTTT.

This clone was seen only a few times. The V and J genes are TRBV9 and TRBJ1-2; unclear D gene. The germline gives CDR1 SGDLS, CDR2 YYNGEE. Trimming took off 1 base at V and 5 bases at J, with 6 bases between the two ends. The CDR3 is 12 amino acids. This CDR3 is CASSVTGYGYTF. The CDR3 DNA reads as TGTGCCAGCAGCGTAACGGGTTATGGCTACACCTTC.

The rearrangement joins TRBV11-3 to TRBJ2-5; 7 bases are shared with TRBD1. Trimming cost V 5 bases and J 5 bases; bases outside gene matches: 5. Germline values: CDR1 SGHNT, CDR2 YENEEA. The CDR3 runs 13 residues. CDR3 sequence (DNA): TGTGCCAGCAGCCCGACAGGGACCGAGACCCAGTACTTC. It specifies CASSPTGTETQYF.

This clone appeared a single time. The chain uses TRBV18 and TRBJ2-1, with 7 bases fitting TRBD1. Germline-derived CDR1 and CDR2 are KGHSH and LQKENI. This CDR3 has 15 residues. V lost 3 bases, J lost 6 bases, and 8 bases stayed unmatched. Here the CDR3 DNA reads TGTGCCAGCTCACCTATCCGGGACAGAGCCAATGAGCAGTTCTTC. It encodes CASSPIRDRANEQFF.

The chain couples TRBV4-1 to TRBJ2-5; D is uncertain. Germline-derived CDR1 and CDR2 are MGHRA and YSYEKL. CDR3 length equals 12 residues. The V end was cut by 3 bases, the J end by 5 bases, with 7 bases between. The CDR3 is CASSHPRETQYF. The CDR3 region has the DNA TGCGCCAGCAGCCACCCGCGGGAGACCCAGTACTTC.

This chain connects TRBV7-3 to TRBJ2-1; TRBD2 matches 11 bases. The CDR3 runs to 17 residues. J gave up 9 bases and V 5 bases, and 15 bases lay outside the gene matches. The V gene's germline CDR1 is SGHTA and CDR2 FQGTGA. The CDR3 DNA reads as TGTGCCAGCAGCCTCCTCCCGGGACTAGCGGTAGGTAGTGAGCAGTTCTTC. This codes for CASSLLPGLAVGSEQFF.

As for this clone: This CDR3 is also generated by other DNA sequences in the sample. The gene calls are TRBV14 and TRBJ1-4; D might be TRBD1 (5 bases). Germline V gives CDR1 SGHDN, CDR2 FVKESK. V gave up 4 bases and J gave up 8 bases, with 11 bases separating them. The CDR3 contains 13 residues. CDR3 amino acids: CASSRGGREKLFF. The DNA of the CDR3 is TGTGCCAGCAGCCGGGGCGGGAGAGAAAAACTGTTTTTT.

This clone was observed a handful of times. The chain recombines TRBV5-1 with TRBJ1-6; no clear D. Germline V gene sequence: CDR1 SGHRS, CDR2 YFSETQ. This CDR3 is built from 15 residues. V was pared by 2 bases and J by 10 bases, with 16 bases between. CDR3 protein: CASSFEGSSDSPLHF. CDR3 DNA sequence: TGCGCCAGCAGCTTCGAAGGGAGTTCGGACTCACCCCTCCACTTT.

The CDR3 coding sequence is TGTGCCAGTAGTCCCCGGGACTATAATTCACCCCTCCACTTT. This codes for CASSPRDYNSPLHF. This rearrangement joins TRBV19 to TRBJ1-6; no definite D call. From germline, CDR1 is LNHDA and CDR2 SQIVND (reference sequence). Trimming pared 5 bases from V and 3 bases from J, leaving 8 bases between. The CDR3 spans 14 residues. Using reference TRBV19 and TRBJ1-6 for the parts outside the CDR3, the full variable domain is DGGITQSPKYLFRKEGQNVTLSCEQNLNHDAMYWYRQDPGQGLRLIYYSQIVNDFQKGDIAEGYSVSREKKESFPLTVTSAQKNPTAFYLCASSPRDYNSPLHFGNGTRLTVT.

V usage is TRBV6-6 and J usage is TRBJ2-3, with D unresolved. The CDR3 spans 13 residues. In germline, CDR1 is MNHNY, CDR2 SVGAGI (reference sequence). V dropped 4 bases and J dropped 2 bases, with 7 bases sitting between them. CDR3 residues: CASSWANTDTQYF. CDR3 bases: TGTGCCAGCAGTTGGGCGAACACAGATACGCAGTATTTT.

The rearrangement uses TRBV7-9 and TRBJ1-2; no clear D gene. CDR1 is SEHNR and CDR2 is FQNEAQ in the germline V gene (reference sequence). The ends were cut back, 0 bases at V and 0 bases at J, with 14 bases in the middle. The length of the CDR3 is 17 residues. CDR3 residues: CASSLASGRGANYGYTF. CDR3 DNA: TGTGCCAGCAGCTTAGCAAGCGGGCGCGGGGCTAACTATGGCTACACCTTC.

This chain joins TRBV23-1 and TRBJ1-4, with 8 nucleotides matching TRBD1. TRBV23-1 falls under the ORF class, with uncertain function. This CDR3 spans 19 amino acids. V lost 0 bases to trimming and J lost 0 bases; unmatched junction nucleotides: 9. CDR3 nucleotide sequence: TGCGCCAGCAGTCAATCCTCGAGACAGGGGACCTCAACTAATGAAAAACTGTTTTTT. Translation gives CASSQSSRQGTSTNEKLFF.

The V gene is TRBV24-1, the J gene TRBJ2-1; possible D gene TRBD1, 5 bases. Germline V CDR1 and CDR2: KGHDR, SFDVKD. The CDR3 runs to 13 residues. V was cut by 9 bases and J by 3 bases, with 11 bases left in between. The DNA of the CDR3 is TGTGCCACCTCAGGGTTTAGCTACAATGAGCAGTTCTTC. It translates to CATSGFSYNEQFF.

V gene TRBV27 combines with J gene TRBJ2-7; D possibly corresponds to TRBD1 (6 bases). Germline-derived CDR1 and CDR2 are MNHEY and SMNVEV (reference sequence). V lost 5 bases and J 4 bases, leaving 18 bases between the germline ends. This CDR3 contains 15 residues. The CDR3 DNA sequence: TGTGCCAGCAGTGCATATGCCCCTCAGGGGTACGAGCAGTACTTC. Translation gives CASSAYAPQGYEQYF.